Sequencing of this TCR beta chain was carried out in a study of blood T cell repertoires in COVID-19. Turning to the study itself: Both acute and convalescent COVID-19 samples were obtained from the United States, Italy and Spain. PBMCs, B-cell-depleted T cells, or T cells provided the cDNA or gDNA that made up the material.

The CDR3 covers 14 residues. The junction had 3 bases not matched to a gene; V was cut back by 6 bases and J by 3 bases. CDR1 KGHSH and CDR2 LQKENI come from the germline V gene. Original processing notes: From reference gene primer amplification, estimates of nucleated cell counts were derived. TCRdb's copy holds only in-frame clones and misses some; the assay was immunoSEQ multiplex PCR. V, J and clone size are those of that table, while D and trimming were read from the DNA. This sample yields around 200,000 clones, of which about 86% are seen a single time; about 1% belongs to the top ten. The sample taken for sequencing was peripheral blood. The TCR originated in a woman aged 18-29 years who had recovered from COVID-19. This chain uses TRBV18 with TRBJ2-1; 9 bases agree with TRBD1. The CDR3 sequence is CASSPDRGYNEQFF. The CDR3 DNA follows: TGTGCCAGCTCCCCGGACAGGGGCTACAATGAGCAGTTCTTC.